One sample yielded the 24 T cell receptor beta chains listed below, sequenced in a study of shared clonotypes between healthy human individuals. The method was immunoSEQ multiplex PCR; TCRdb's version includes in-frame clones alone and lacks a portion of them. Of roughly 2,500,000 clones in the sample, 93% are singletons; the top ten hold 0.36%. Sequenced input: naive CD4+ T cells from PBMCs. Noted subset: CD45RA+ positively selected. These receptors were collected from a man aged 18 to 30 in good health. Some clones in this sample may be carry-over from other donors' samples.

The rearrangement links TRBV7-9 to TRBJ2-7, with D tentatively TRBD2 (7 bases). The length of the CDR3 is 15 residues. CDR1 is SEHNR and CDR2 is FQNEAQ in the germline V gene (reference sequence). Trimming took off 5 bases at V and 3 bases at J, with 17 bases between the two ends. The CDR3 DNA reads as TGTGCCAGCAGCCCGTCTGGGGGGGCGGTCTACGAGCAGTACTTC. It codes for CASSPSGGAVYEQYF.

This clone was seen only a few times. J is TRBJ2-1 and V is TRBV4-1, with 7 bases matching TRBD2. This CDR3 contains 16 residues. The germline gives CDR1 MGHRA, CDR2 YSYEKL. V shed 2 bases, J shed 2 bases, and the junction held 6 bases outside the gene matches. The CDR3 DNA follows: TGCGCCAGCAGCCAACCTAGTCTAGCGGCCTACAATGAGCAGTTCTTC. It specifies CASSQPSLAAYNEQFF.

A single count supports this clone. This sequence joins TRBV25-1 and TRBJ2-5, with D perhaps matching TRBD1 or TRBD2 (6 bases each). The germline gives CDR1 MGHDK, CDR2 SYGVNS. V gave up 4 bases and J gave up 3 bases, with 9 bases separating them. This CDR3 region has 13 residues. In DNA, the CDR3 is TGTGCCAGCAGTGTGAGGGGGGAAGAGACCCAGTACTTC. Protein sequence: CASSVRGEETQYF.

This clone was observed once. At the DNA level, this CDR3 is encoded by other sequences in the same sample as well. V is TRBV6-5 and J is TRBJ2-7; 8 nucleotides agree with TRBD1. CDR1 is MNHEY and CDR2 is SVGAGI in the germline V gene. The CDR3 length is 15 residues. Losses at the gene ends were 0 bases for V and 4 bases for J; bases not matched to a gene: 5. CDR3 loop: CASSYSRTGRYEQYF. CDR3 nucleotides: TGTGCCAGCAGTTACTCGAGGACAGGGCGATACGAGCAGTACTTC.

The chain joins TRBV5-1 to TRBJ2-3; 9 bases map to TRBD1. Trimming at V came to 4 bases and at J to 4 bases, leaving 7 bases not matched to a gene. This CDR3 comprises 15 residues. From germline, CDR1 is SGHRS and CDR2 YFSETQ. As DNA, the CDR3 is TGCGCCAGCAGCAAGGGACAGGGTGGGCCAGATACGCAGTATTTT. It encodes CASSKGQGGPDTQYF.

The chain's CDR3 is CASSSSGNTEAFF. CDR3 nucleotides: TGTGCCAGCAGCTCCAGTGGGAACACTGAAGCTTTCTTT. The chain links TRBV6-5 to TRBJ1-1; D remains ambiguous. In germline, CDR1 is MNHEY, CDR2 SVGAGI. V was cut by 6 bases and J by 1 base, with 9 bases left in between. This CDR3 is built from 13 residues.

This chain links TRBV28 with TRBJ1-2; D perhaps matches TRBD1 (6 bases). Per the germline V gene, CDR1 is MDHEN and CDR2 is SYDVKM. V lost 3 bases to trimming and J lost 3 bases, with 14 bases between them. The CDR3 extends over 15 amino acids. The CDR3 region is CASSLGALGDYGYTF. The CDR3 region has the DNA TGTGCCAGCAGTTTGGGGGCCCTAGGCGACTATGGCTACACCTTC.

The gene calls are TRBV7-9 and TRBJ2-7; D could derive from TRBD1 or TRBD2 (5 bases each). CDR1 is SEHNR and CDR2 is FQNEAQ in the germline V gene (reference sequence). This CDR3 comprises 14 residues. Between the trimmed V and J ends, which lost 5 bases and 2 bases, there was a span of 13 bases. As DNA, the CDR3 is TGTGCCAGCAGCCCCGTCGGGGACCCCTACGAGCAGTACTTC. This translates into CASSPVGDPYEQYF. Combining the CDR3 with reference TRBV7-9 and TRBJ2-7 gives the whole variable domain DTGVSQNPRHKITKRGQNVTFRCDPISEHNRLYWYRQTLGQGPEFLTYFQNEAQLEKSRLLSDRFSAERPKGSFSTLEIQRTEQGDSAMYLCASSPVGDPYEQYFGPGTRLTVT.

The J gene is TRBJ2-3, the V gene TRBV6-5, with TRBD2 matching 9 bases. CDR3 length equals 15 residues. Per germline, CDR1 MNHEY and CDR2 SVGAGI. V gave up 6 bases and J gave up 11 bases; unmatched junction bases: 15. DNA of the CDR3: TGTGCCAGCAGGGGTGGAGGCGGGAGGGCTTGGGTGCAGTATTTT. Protein sequence: CASRGGGGRAWVQYF.

About this clone: Other DNA sequences in the same sample also yield this CDR3. This chain joins TRBV28 and TRBJ1-1; D is unclear. The CDR3 totals 16 residues. Germline V lookup: CDR1 MDHEN, CDR2 SYDVKM. V was pared by 2 bases and J by 1 base, with 14 bases between. CDR3 nucleotides: TGTGCCAGCAGTTTAAAAGTATGGCATCCGAACACTGAAGCTTTCTTT. It codes for CASSLKVWHPNTEAFF.

The V gene is TRBV15, the J gene TRBJ1-1, with 10 bases identical to TRBD1. CDR3 size: 16 residues. CDR1 is LNHNV and CDR2 is YYDKDF in the germline V gene (reference sequence). The ends lost 1 base at V and 10 bases at J; junction bases unmatched: 12. Here the CDR3 reads CATSRGGSTGGVRAFF. The CDR3 bases are TGTGCCACCAGCAGAGGGGGGTCGACAGGGGGCGTTCGAGCTTTCTTT.

The chain links TRBV14 to TRBJ2-3; TRBD2 agrees at 14 bases. Trimming cost V 3 bases and J 5 bases; bases outside gene matches: 7. Germline V lookup: CDR1 SGHDN, CDR2 FVKESK. The CDR3 runs 17 residues. The CDR3 spells CASSHPGLAGVLDTQYF. As DNA, the CDR3 is TGTGCCAGCAGCCATCCGGGACTAGCGGGAGTGTTAGATACGCAGTATTTT.

The chain combines TRBV5-1 with TRBJ2-2, with 12 bases that match TRBD2. This CDR3 comprises 16 residues. With 3 bases clipped from V and 6 bases from J, the junction kept 6 bases outside the gene matches. Germline CDR1 is SGHRS and CDR2 is YFSETQ. The CDR3: CASSYRLAGEAGELFF. The CDR3 DNA is TGCGCCAGCAGCTATCGACTAGCGGGAGAAGCCGGGGAGCTGTTTTTT.

CDR3 coding DNA: TGTGCCTGGAGTGTACCCAGGAAGGGAACTGAAGCTTTCTTT. Translated, it gives CAWSVPRKGTEAFF. V is TRBV30 and J is TRBJ1-1; D call uncertain. This CDR3 has 14 amino acids. Germline V gives CDR1 GTSNPN, CDR2 SVGIG (reference sequence). V gave up 0 bases and J gave up 5 bases, with 13 bases separating them.

V gene TRBV28 combines with J gene TRBJ1-2, with a weak D call TRBD1 (6 bases). Trimming stripped 1 base from V and 3 bases from J, with 12 bases between. The germline V gene encodes CDR1 MDHEN and CDR2 SYDVKM. The CDR3 sequence is 15 residues long. CDR3 DNA sequence: TGTGCCAGCAGTTTATTGGGGGGCGAAGACTATGGCTACACCTTC. Amino acid sequence: CASSLLGGEDYGYTF.

CDR3 in DNA: TGCGCCAGCAGCTTGGAATCGTCGCTGGCCCAAGAGACCCAGTACTTC. This sequence encodes CASSLESSLAQETQYF. The rearrangement uses TRBV5-1 and TRBJ2-5; no clear D gene. Germline V gives CDR1 SGHRS, CDR2 YFSETQ. V lost 0 bases and J 1 base, leaving 13 bases between the germline ends. CDR3 length equals 16 residues. Complete variable domain (other parts from reference TRBV5-1 and TRBJ2-5): KAGVTQTPRYLIKTRGQQVTLSCSPISGHRSVSWYQQTPGQGLQFLFEYFSETQRNKGNFPGRFSGRQFSNSRSEMNVSTLELGDSALYLCASSLESSLAQETQYFGPGTRLLVL.

As concerns this clone: The same CDR3 also results from other DNA sequences found in this sample. The chain joins TRBV28 to TRBJ1-3, with a weak D call TRBD1 (5 bases). CDR1 is MDHEN, CDR2 SYDVKM, per germline. The V end lost 4 bases, the J end lost 4 bases, and 11 bases lay between the germline ends. The CDR3 has 14 amino acids. The CDR3 nucleotides read TGTGCCAGCAGTTCAGGGTTCTCGGGAAACACCATATATTTT. Encoded protein: CASSSGFSGNTIYF.

CDR3 nucleotides: TGCAGCGTTGAAAGCCGGGTACAAGAGACCCAGTACTTC. It translates to CSVESRVQETQYF. The chain joins TRBV29-1 to TRBJ2-5; D is unresolved. Germline CDR1 SQVTM, CDR2 ANQGSEA. The CDR3 length is 13 residues. Trimming took off 2 bases at V and 2 bases at J, with 9 bases between the two ends.

This chain uses TRBV27 with TRBJ2-2, with a tentative D call TRBD1 (5 bases). CDR1 is MNHEY, CDR2 SMNVEV, per germline (reference sequence). Trimming left V 1 base short and J 1 base short, with 10 bases between. The CDR3 length is 16 residues. Written as DNA, the CDR3 is TGTGCCAGCAGTTTATTCCGCCAGGGGAACACCGGGGAGCTGTTTTTT. Residues: CASSLFRQGNTGELFF.

To note about this clone: At the DNA level, this CDR3 is encoded by other sequences in the same sample as well. This chain connects TRBV18 to TRBJ2-7; D gene uncertain. Germline CDR1 is KGHSH and CDR2 is LQKENI. V shed 2 bases and J shed 4 bases, with 12 bases lying between them. This CDR3 comprises 14 residues. The CDR3 DNA reads as TGTGCCAGCTCACCAGGGCGCTTGCCTTACGAGCAGTACTTC. It is translated as CASSPGRLPYEQYF. The whole variable domain, filled in from reference TRBV18 and TRBJ2-7, reads NAGVMQNPRHLVRRRGQEARLRCSPMKGHSHVYWYRQLPEEGLKFMVYLQKENIIDESGMPKERFSAEFPKEGPSILRIQQVVRGDSAAYFCASSPGRLPYEQYFGPGTRLTVT.

V and J are TRBV7-2 and TRBJ2-1; D unclear. This CDR3 spans 14 amino acids. Trimming removed 5 bases from V and 1 base from J, with 9 bases in between. CDR1 SGHTA and CDR2 FQGNSA come from the germline V gene. CDR3 sequence: CASSRKGSYNEQFF. In DNA, the CDR3 is TGTGCCAGCAGCCGAAAAGGGTCCTACAATGAGCAGTTCTTC.

To note about this clone: The sample contains more than one DNA sequence encoding this CDR3. The chain has TRBV28 and TRBJ2-5; D possibly corresponds to TRBD2 (7 bases). V was pared by 1 base and J by 6 bases, with 9 bases between. The CDR3 extends over 13 amino acids. Germline values: CDR1 MDHEN, CDR2 SYDVKM. The CDR3 region is CASSLSGGKTQYF. The CDR3 region has the DNA TGTGCCAGCAGTTTATCGGGGGGCAAGACCCAGTACTTC.

The chain is built from TRBV28 and TRBJ2-7, with 16 bases identical to TRBD2. Germline lookup yields CDR1 MDHEN and CDR2 SYDVKM. CDR3 length equals 17 residues. Trimming took 2 bases from V and 3 from J; bases not matched to a gene: 4. The CDR3 sequence is CASSLGGTSGRVYEQYF. Written as DNA, the CDR3 is TGTGCCAGCAGTTTAGGGGGGACTAGCGGGAGGGTCTACGAGCAGTACTTC.

The chain joins TRBV28 to TRBJ1-6; maybe TRBD1 (6 bases). In germline, CDR1 is MDHEN, CDR2 SYDVKM. The CDR3 runs 13 residues. V was clipped by 11 bases and J by 0 bases, with 8 bases between them. In nucleotides, the CDR3 is TGTGCCCTGGGGGCCTCCTATAATTCACCCCTCCACTTT. Translating it yields CALGASYNSPLHF.